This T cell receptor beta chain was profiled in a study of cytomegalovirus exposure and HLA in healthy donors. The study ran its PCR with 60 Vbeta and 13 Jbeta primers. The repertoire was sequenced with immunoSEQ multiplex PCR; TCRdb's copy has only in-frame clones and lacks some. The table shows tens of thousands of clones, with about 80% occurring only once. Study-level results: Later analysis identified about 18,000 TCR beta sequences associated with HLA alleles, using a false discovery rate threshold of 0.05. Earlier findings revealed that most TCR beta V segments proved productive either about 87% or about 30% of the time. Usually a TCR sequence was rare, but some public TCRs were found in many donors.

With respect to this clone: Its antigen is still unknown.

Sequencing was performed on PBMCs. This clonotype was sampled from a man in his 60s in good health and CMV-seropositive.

CDR3 sequence: CASSLNPRGGEQFF. CDR3 in DNA: TGTGCCAGCAGTTTAAATCCCCGGGGTGGGGAGCAGTTCTTC. This chain links TRBV27 with TRBJ2-1, with D possibly matching TRBD2 (5 bases). The CDR3 has 14 amino acids. The V gene's germline CDR1 is MNHEY and CDR2 SMNVEV (reference sequence). The V gene lost 2 bases and the J gene lost 10 bases, with 15 bases spanning the gap.